Sequencing of this TCR beta chain was carried out in a study of type 1 regulatory T cells. Across the whole study: This in vitro CD4 product, T-allo10, is enriched for Tr1 cells and alloantigen-specific. General study points: Compared with non-type 1 regulatory T cells, type 1 regulatory T cells showed a more restricted TCR repertoire.

This clonotype showed up many times. The antigen is undetermined. This CDR3 is 15 amino acids long. Trimming left V 5 bases short and J 2 bases short, with 12 bases between. CDR1 and CDR2 (germline): SGHTA, FQGNSA. Each CDR3 protein is one row after TCRdb ran MiXCR on the reads. The data show tens of thousands of distinct CDR3 sequences, with 20% to 25% seen just once and 7% to 10% held by the top ten. The chain carries TRBV7-2 and TRBJ2-2; D uncertain. Source material: cultured type 1 regulatory T (Tr1) cells, either the whole culture or a sorted fraction (not recorded which). The TCR sequence derives from a human donor in good health. The CDR3 loop is CASSRARINTGELFF. The CDR3 DNA is TGTGCCAGCAGCAGGGCGAGGATTAACACCGGGGAGCTGTTTTTT.